Shown below are 29 T cell receptor beta chains from a single sample sequenced in a study of long-term antiretroviral therapy in people with HIV. This was the immunoSEQ v3.0 assay at survey level. The repertoire was sequenced with immunoSEQ multiplex PCR; TCRdb's copy has only in-frame clones and lacks some. The sample consists of 23,000 or so clones, roughly 79% of them appearing once. The sample here was unsorted PBMCs, taken 0.1 years before starting antiretroviral therapy. The receptors stem from a middle-aged man with HIV.

The chain carries TRBV6-5 and TRBJ2-5, with 7 bases lining up with TRBD1. Germline trimming cut 6 bases from V and 2 bases from J; bases unmatched to any gene: 3. CDR1 and CDR2 from the germline V gene are MNHEY and SVGAGI. The CDR3 runs 13 residues. DNA of the CDR3: TGTGCCAGCAGCCGGGGACAGCAAGAGACCCAGTACTTC. The encoded protein is CASSRGQQETQYF.

This clone was recorded a few times. This same CDR3 is encoded by further DNA sequences in the sample. This chain uses TRBV28 with TRBJ1-2, with D possibly matching TRBD1 (5 bases). V dropped 5 bases and J dropped 8 bases, with 15 bases sitting between them. Per the germline V gene, CDR1 is MDHEN and CDR2 is SYDVKM. This CDR3 has 13 amino acids. Here the CDR3 DNA reads TGTGCCAGCAGTCCACGGGGCGCTGGGGGCTACACCTTC. Its protein is CASSPRGAGGYTF.

The rearrangement joins TRBV11-2 to TRBJ2-2; the D is unclear. The germline V gene has CDR1 SGHAT and CDR2 FQNNGV. V was trimmed by 1 base and J by 8 bases, leaving 5 bases between them. The CDR3 is 12 amino acids. The DNA of the CDR3 is TGTGCCAGCAGCTTAGTGGCGGGGGAGCTGTTTTTT. This gives the protein CASSLVAGELFF.

The rearrangement joins TRBV11-3 to TRBJ2-7; D is perhaps TRBD2 (6 bases). The CDR3 length is 14 residues. Trimming left V 2 bases short and J 6 bases short, with 14 bases between. CDR1 is SGHNT and CDR2 is YENEEA in the germline V gene. CDR3 nucleotides: TGTGCCAGCAGCTTAACCCCTTTGGGGGGCGAGCAGTACTTC. Protein sequence: CASSLTPLGGEQYF.

This clone was observed a handful of times. This CDR3 reads CASSATGGTEAFF. CDR3 nucleotide sequence: TGTGCCAGCAGCGCCACAGGGGGCACTGAAGCTTTCTTT. J is TRBJ1-1 and V is TRBV7-2; 8 bases line up with TRBD1. V shed 5 bases and J 4 bases; nucleotides not matched to a gene: 3. Germline V lookup: CDR1 SGHTA, CDR2 FQGNSA. This CDR3 contains 13 residues.

This chain links TRBV7-9 with TRBJ2-5; either TRBD1 or TRBD2 may fit D (7 bases each). From germline, CDR1 is SEHNR and CDR2 FQNEAQ (reference sequence). This CDR3 contains 15 residues. Trimming took off 2 bases at V and 5 bases at J, with 15 bases between the two ends. CDR3 protein: CASSLNQGGRETQYF. CDR3 bases: TGTGCCAGCAGCTTAAACCAGGGGGGGCGTGAGACCCAGTACTTC. Filled out from reference TRBV7-9 and TRBJ2-5, the complete variable domain reads DTGVSQNPRHKITKRGQNVTFRCDPISEHNRLYWYRQTLGQGPEFLTYFQNEAQLEKSRLLSDRFSAERPKGSFSTLEIQRTEQGDSAMYLCASSLNQGGRETQYFGPGTRLLVL.

V gene TRBV19 combines with J gene TRBJ1-1, with D unclear. V was shortened by 6 bases and J by 0 bases, with 17 bases between the two germline ends. The CDR3 sequence is 16 residues long. Germline CDR1 and CDR2: LNHDA and SQIVND (reference sequence). As DNA, the CDR3 is TGTGCCAGTAGAGGCAGCGTTTGGAGCATGAACACTGAAGCTTTCTTT. It translates to CASRGSVWSMNTEAFF.

The gene calls are TRBV28 and TRBJ2-2; 10 bases map to TRBD2. V dropped 5 bases and J dropped 4; count of bases not matched to a gene: 7. The CDR3 runs to 16 residues. Germline assignment: CDR1 MDHEN and CDR2 SYDVKM. DNA of the CDR3: TGTGCCAGCAGTCCCGGACTAGCGGACGCCACCGGGGAGCTGTTTTTT. The encoded protein is CASSPGLADATGELFF.

The V gene is TRBV7-6, the J gene TRBJ1-1; D remains ambiguous. V was shortened by 2 bases and J by 2 bases, with 6 bases between the two germline ends. Germline V gene sequence: CDR1 SGHVS, CDR2 FNYEAQ. The CDR3 length is 13 residues. This chain's CDR3 is CASSLQVNTEAFF. The CDR3 nucleotides are TGTGCCAGCAGCTTACAGGTCAACACTGAAGCTTTCTTT. The complete variable domain, with remaining parts taken from reference TRBV7-6 and TRBJ1-1, reads GAGVSQSPRYKVTKRGQDVALRCDPISGHVSLYWYRQALGQGPEFLTYFNYEAQQDKSGLPNDRFSAERPEGSISTLTIQRTEQRDSAMYRCASSLQVNTEAFFGQGTRLTVV.

This clone was recorded once. This chain joins TRBV19 and TRBJ2-1; 9 positions match TRBD2. Per germline, CDR1 LNHDA and CDR2 SQIVND (reference sequence). J gave up 10 bases and V 0 bases, and 13 bases lay outside the gene matches. The CDR3 covers 17 residues. CDR3 DNA sequence: TGTGCCAGTAGTATAGAAGTCGGTGCGGGACTAGCTGGCGAGCAGTTCTTC. Protein product: CASSIEVGAGLAGEQFF.

The chain couples TRBV27 to TRBJ2-5; possibly TRBD1 for D (6 bases). The germline V and J ends were trimmed by 4 bases and 3 bases, with 9 bases remaining between them. Germline-derived CDR1 and CDR2 are MNHEY and SMNVEV (reference sequence). The CDR3 spans 13 residues. The CDR3 coding sequence is TGTGCCAGCAGTTCATGGACAGAAGAGACCCAGTACTTC. It is translated as CASSSWTEETQYF.

V and J are TRBV5-1 and TRBJ2-7, with D maybe TRBD1 (6 bases). The CDR3 contains 13 residues. V was cut by 5 bases and J by 2 bases, with 11 bases left in between. CDR1 is SGHRS and CDR2 is YFSETQ in the germline V gene. The CDR3 DNA reads TGCGCCAGCAGATGGGGGCCGACCTACGAGCAGTACTTC. This sequence encodes CASRWGPTYEQYF.

The chain carries TRBV5-6 and TRBJ1-3; the match to TRBD1 covers 9 bases. The CDR3 runs to 16 residues. V was clipped by 5 bases and J by 1 base; unmatched bases: 7. Germline V gives CDR1 SGHDT, CDR2 YYEEEE. The CDR3 region is CASRVYRGLSGNTIYF. In nucleotides, the CDR3 is TGTGCCAGCAGAGTATACAGGGGGCTGTCTGGAAACACCATATATTTT.

The rearrangement uses TRBV5-4 and TRBJ2-7, with D possibly being TRBD1 or TRBD2 (5 bases each). CDR1 is SGHNT, CDR2 YYREEE, per germline (reference sequence). CDR3 length: 15 residues. V was trimmed by 4 bases and J by 2 bases, leaving 16 bases between them. CDR3 in DNA: TGTGCCAGCAGCACGGAGACCGGGGCCCCCTACGAGCAGTACTTC. This translates into CASSTETGAPYEQYF.

This clone was seen a few times. The V call is TRBV10-3, the J call TRBJ1-5, with a tentative D call TRBD1 (5 bases). V gave up 0 bases and J gave up 5 bases, with 8 bases separating them. This CDR3 has 14 residues. Germline V CDR1 and CDR2: ENHRY, SYGVKD. This CDR3 reads CAISESGTHQPQHF. CDR3 DNA sequence: TGTGCCATCAGTGAGTCTGGGACTCATCAGCCCCAGCATTTT.

This rearrangement joins TRBV7-8 to TRBJ1-5; 7 nucleotides match TRBD1. Germline V CDR1 and CDR2: SGHVS, FQNEAQ. The CDR3 runs to 16 residues. The J segment lost 0 bases and the V segment lost 4 bases, leaving 6 bases of the junction unmatched. The CDR3, as DNA: TGTGCCAGCAGCTCGTTAACAGGGGATAGCAATCAGCCCCAGCATTTT. Protein sequence: CASSSLTGDSNQPQHF.

This chain connects TRBV6-5 to TRBJ2-7; 7 bases map to TRBD2. The V segment lost 6 bases and the J segment 3 bases; nucleotides outside the gene matches: 8. The CDR3 spans 14 residues. From germline, CDR1 is MNHEY and CDR2 SVGAGI. DNA for the CDR3: TGTGCCAGCAGCGCTTTATGGGGGGGCTACGAGCAGTACTTC. It yields the protein CASSALWGGYEQYF.

The chain combines TRBV7-2 with TRBJ2-7, with D tentatively TRBD2 (6 bases). The CDR3 contains 16 residues. CDR1 is SGHTA, CDR2 FQGNSA, per germline. The V and J ends lost 5 bases and 6 bases respectively, with 23 bases between them. The CDR3 nucleotides read TGTGCCAGCAGCCTAGAGCGCGGGGAACCGCCTGGCGAGCAGTACTTC. It specifies CASSLERGEPPGEQYF.

The chain carries TRBV18 and TRBJ2-1; 9 nucleotides agree with TRBD2. The CDR3 is 15 amino acids. The V gene end was trimmed by 8 bases and the J gene end by 5 bases; junction bases not matched to a gene: 10. CDR1 and CDR2 (germline): KGHSH, LQKENI. The CDR3 reads CASVDGASGNNEQFF. The CDR3 DNA is TGTGCCAGCGTGGATGGGGCTAGCGGGAACAATGAGCAGTTCTTC. The entire variable domain, with the rest obtained from reference TRBV18 and TRBJ2-1, is as follows: NAGVMQNPRHLVRRRGQEARLRCSPMKGHSHVYWYRQLPEEGLKFMVYLQKENIIDESGMPKERFSAEFPKEGPSILRIQQVVRGDSAAYFCASVDGASGNNEQFFGPGTRLTVL.

V is TRBV5-6 and J is TRBJ1-2; TRBD1 agrees at 7 bases. The germline CDR1 and CDR2 sequences are SGHDT and YYEEEE. V shed 4 bases and J 4 bases; nucleotides not matched to a gene: 10. This CDR3 spans 15 amino acids. CDR3 nucleotides: TGTGCCAGCAGCGGCTTCGACAGGGTGACCTATGGCTACACCTTC. It specifies CASSGFDRVTYGYTF. The variable domain in full, completed from reference TRBV5-6 and TRBJ1-2, reads DAGVTQSPTHLIKTRGQQVTLRCSPKSGHDTVSWYQQALGQGPQFIFQYYEEEERQRGNFPDRFSGHQFPNYSSELNVNALLLGDSALYLCASSGFDRVTYGYTFGSGTRLTVV.

The chain links TRBV6-6 to TRBJ2-5, with 7 bases aligning to TRBD1. V was clipped by 0 bases and J by 5 bases; unmatched bases: 6. Looked up from germline, CDR1 is MNHNY and CDR2 is SVGAGI (reference sequence). The CDR3 length is 15 residues. The CDR3 DNA reads as TGTGCCAGCAGTTACTCGAGGAGCAGGGGGGAGACCCAGTACTTC. Amino acids: CASSYSRSRGETQYF.

The chain uses TRBV5-6 and TRBJ1-2, with no clear D. The CDR3 is 15 amino acids. Germline V gene lookup returns CDR1 SGHDT and CDR2 YYEEEE. V was shortened by 2 bases and J by 5 bases, with 16 bases between the two germline ends. In DNA, the CDR3 is TGTGCCAGCAGCTTCGGCGGGAGGAGCGGTTATGGCTACACCTTC. Protein sequence: CASSFGGRSGYGYTF.

This clone was seen only once. The chain has TRBV18 and TRBJ2-7; TRBD2 is a possible D gene (5 bases). The length of the CDR3 is 15 residues. V shed 1 base and J shed 6 bases, with 16 bases lying between them. Germline CDR1 reads KGHSH; CDR2 reads LQKENI. The CDR3 coding sequence is TGTGCCAGCTCACCACGTTTAGAGGGTGGTACCGAGCAGTACTTC. This codes for CASSPRLEGGTEQYF.

A few counts support this clone. The rearrangement joins TRBV11-3 to TRBJ2-7; no reliable D call. From germline, CDR1 is SGHNT and CDR2 YENEEA. This CDR3 region has 15 residues. Between the trimmed V and J ends, which lost 1 base and 1 base, there was a span of 11 bases. The chain's CDR3 is CASSLVMLPSYEQYF. For the CDR3, the DNA is TGTGCCAGCAGCTTAGTGATGCTACCTTCCTACGAGCAGTACTTC. Together with reference TRBV11-3 and TRBJ2-7, the CDR3 gives the full variable domain: EAGVVQSPRYKIIEKKQPVAFWCNPISGHNTLYWYLQNLGQGPELLIRYENEEAVDDSQLPKDRFSAERLKGVDSTLKIQPAELGDSAVYLCASSLVMLPSYEQYFGPGTRLTVT.

For the CDR3, the DNA is TGTGCCAGCAGCTTTCGGGGCCAGGGTACCTCCTACGAGCAGTACTTC. This sequence encodes CASSFRGQGTSYEQYF. This chain joins TRBV7-8 and TRBJ2-7; D tentatively reads TRBD1 or TRBD2 (5 bases each). The V gene lost 3 bases and the J gene lost 0 bases, with 15 bases spanning the gap. The germline gives CDR1 SGHVS, CDR2 FQNEAQ. This CDR3 is built from 16 residues.

This rearrangement joins TRBV27 to TRBJ2-1, with no clear D. The CDR3 is 12 amino acids. Trimming stripped 6 bases from V and 10 bases from J, with 13 bases between. Germline lookup yields CDR1 MNHEY and CDR2 SMNVEV (reference sequence). CDR3 sequence reads: CASSRLQGEQFF. In nucleotides, the CDR3 is TGTGCCAGCAGCCGACTTCAAGGCGAGCAGTTCTTC.

The V gene is TRBV9, the J gene TRBJ2-7, with TRBD1 as a possible D gene (6 bases). Germline CDR1 is SGDLS and CDR2 is YYNGEE. The CDR3 runs to 14 residues. Trimming took off 4 bases at V and 4 bases at J, with 15 bases between the two ends. In DNA form, the CDR3 reads TGTGCCAGCAGCCCCGGGACACCTTTGTACGAGCAGTACTTC. Protein product: CASSPGTPLYEQYF. Looking up the rest from reference TRBV9 and TRBJ2-7 gives the full variable domain: DSGVTQTPKHLITATGQRVTLRCSPRSGDLSVYWYQQSLDQGLQFLIQYYNGEERAKGNILERFSAQQFPDLHSELNLSSLELGDSALYFCASSPGTPLYEQYFGPGTRLTVT.

The rearrangement links TRBV28 to TRBJ2-4; no definite D call. The V end was cut by 2 bases, the J end by 9 bases, with 11 bases between. The CDR3 runs to 13 residues. CDR1 MDHEN and CDR2 SYDVKM come from the germline V gene. CDR3 nucleotides: TGTGCCAGCAGTTTAGAAGGAGCAGTCATTCAGTACTTC. Protein: CASSLEGAVIQYF.

V gene TRBV19 combines with J gene TRBJ2-5; a possible D gene is TRBD2 (5 bases). The V gene lost 5 bases and the J gene lost 5 bases, with 15 bases spanning the gap. The CDR3 covers 14 residues. Germline-derived CDR1 and CDR2 are LNHDA and SQIVND (reference sequence). The CDR3 sequence: CASSFREGGETQYF. The CDR3 nucleotides are TGTGCCAGTAGTTTCCGAGAGGGCGGCGAGACCCAGTACTTC.